This T cell receptor (beta chain) emerged from a study of beta chain features in type 1 diabetes. Once sorted, every population was more than 98% pure. Overall study findings and caveats: The study found that naive, central memory and Treg TCRB repertoires appeared more similar in patients than in healthy donors. TCRB CDR3s from Type 1 diabetes patients were moderately but significantly shorter in all four CD4+ subsets. The cDNA sequencing approach could over-represent high-TCR-expressing cells.

On this clone itself: Its target is unknown.

Germline CDR1 reads SEHNR; CDR2 reads FQNEAQ (reference sequence). The V gene end was trimmed by 5 bases and the J gene end by 1 base; junction bases not matched to a gene: 11. CDR3 size: 16 residues. Every bit of the isolated RNA underwent reverse transcription, so sequencing read expressed TCRB transcripts. Sequencing was performed with immunoSEQ multiplex PCR; in TCRdb, only in-frame clones are kept and a portion is missing. Among 250,000 to 300,000 clones listed, roughly 24% were seen once. The receptor was isolated from a woman aged 30 to 39 with type 1 diabetes. The J gene is TRBJ2-7, the V gene TRBV7-9; 7 bases fit TRBD2. The source material was naive CD4+ T cells from blood. CDR3 coding DNA: TGTGCCAGCAGCATAACGGCGGGAGTGGGGTCCTACGAGCAGTACTTC. Its protein product is CASSITAGVGSYEQYF.